This is a list of T cell receptor beta chains from one sample in a study of cytomegalovirus exposure and HLA in healthy donors. The method was immunoSEQ multiplex PCR; TCRdb's version includes in-frame clones alone and lacks a portion of them. The repertoire holds 310,000 or so clones, about 90% seen once, with approximately 2.2% in the top ten. The material sequenced was PBMCs. These receptor sequences come from a woman under 30 in good health and CMV-seronegative. Each CDR3 is given with its conserved first and last residue. D genes are given only for firm matches. Only part of the rows carry a size: once, few, many, or a class if the clone is expanded.

D: TRBD2
length: 15
size: -
J: TRBJ2-3
V: TRBV28
DNA: TGTGCCAGCAGTTCCTGGACTAGCGGCACAGATACGCAGTATTTT
CDR3: CASSSWTSGTDTQYF

D: -
length: 12
size: -
J: TRBJ2-7
V: TRBV5-1
DNA: TGCGCCAGCAGCTTGTCTCAGTACGAGCAGTACTTC
CDR3: CASSLSQYEQYF

D: TRBD2
length: 14
size: -
J: TRBJ2-7
V: TRBV7-2
DNA: TGTGCCAGCAGCTTCGGGGGGGGTGGCTACGAGCAGTACTTC
CDR3: CASSFGGGGYEQYF

D: -
length: 13
size: -
J: TRBJ2-7
V: TRBV5-8
DNA: TGTGCCAGCAGCCCGGGTCCTGGTTACGAGCAGTACTTC
CDR3: CASSPGPGYEQYF

D: TRBD1
length: 14
size: -
J: TRBJ1-1
V: TRBV6-5
DNA: TGTGCCAGCAGTAGGCGACAGGGATACACTGAAGCTTTCTTT
CDR3: CASSRRQGYTEAFF

D: TRBD1
length: 15
size: -
J: TRBJ1-2
V: TRBV2
DNA: TGTGCCAGCAGTGTCATGACAGGGAGCGGCGTTGGCTACACCTTC
CDR3: CASSVMTGSGVGYTF

D: TRBD1
length: 13
size: -
J: TRBJ1-5
V: TRBV6-1
DNA: TGTGCCAGCATTAATGACAGGGCTCAGCCCCAGCATTTT
CDR3: CASINDRAQPQHF

D: -
length: 15
size: -
J: TRBJ2-3
V: TRBV7-3
DNA: TGTGCCAGCAGCCTCTGGGGGGGCGCGGCAGATACGCAGTATTTT
CDR3: CASSLWGGAADTQYF

D: -
length: 14
size: -
J: TRBJ1-1
V: TRBV14
DNA: TGTGCCAGCAGCCAACTACAGATGAACACTGAAGCTTTCTTT
CDR3: CASSQLQMNTEAFF

D: TRBD2
length: 15
size: -
J: TRBJ2-7
V: TRBV30
DNA: TGTGCCTGGAGTGTAAGTCCGCGGGGGGGCGCCGAGCAGTACTTC
CDR3: CAWSVSPRGGAEQYF

D: -
length: 15
size: -
J: TRBJ2-1
V: TRBV5-1
DNA: TGCGCCAGCAGCTTGGCCGCAGGGCCCTACAATGAGCAGTTCTTC
CDR3: CASSLAAGPYNEQFF

D: -
length: 15
size: -
J: TRBJ2-7
V: TRBV5-1
DNA: TGCGCCAGCAGCTTGCTACAGGGAAGCTCCTACGAGCAGTACTTC
CDR3: CASSLLQGSSYEQYF

D: -
length: 12
size: -
J: TRBJ1-1
V: TRBV6-6
DNA: TGTGCCAGCAGTTACCAGAACACTGAAGCTTTCTTT
CDR3: CASSYQNTEAFF

D: -
length: 15
size: -
J: TRBJ1-1
V: TRBV2
DNA: TGTGCCAGCAGTGGGGTACGGGTTATGAACACTGAAGCTTTCTTT
CDR3: CASSGVRVMNTEAFF

D: TRBD1
length: 14
size: -
J: TRBJ1-2
V: TRBV19
DNA: TGTGCCAGTAGTATATGGACAGGGCACTATGGCTACACCTTC
CDR3: CASSIWTGHYGYTF

D: -
length: 13
size: -
J: TRBJ1-6
V: TRBV5-6
DNA: TGTGCCAGCAGCTTGAGTCCTGGGGAGCCCCTCCACTTT
CDR3: CASSLSPGEPLHF

D: -
length: 12
size: -
J: TRBJ2-5
V: TRBV7-9
DNA: TGTTCCAGCAGCCTGAACGCGGAGACCCAGTACTTC
CDR3: CSSSLNAETQYF

D: -
length: 12
size: -
J: TRBJ2-1
V: TRBV11-3
DNA: TGTGCCAGCAGCTTTTACGAGGGTGAGCAGTTCTTC
CDR3: CASSFYEGEQFF

D: -
length: 16
size: once
J: TRBJ1-4
V: TRBV29-1
DNA: TGCAGCGTTGGAGGGTGGGGTGAGGGCTTCTTTGAAAAACTGTTTTTT
CDR3: CSVGGWGEGFFEKLFF

D: -
length: 16
size: -
J: TRBJ2-3
V: TRBV4-1
DNA: TGCGCCAGCAGCCAAGATCGTGGGCAGACCACAGATACGCAGTATTTT
CDR3: CASSQDRGQTTDTQYF

D: TRBD1
length: 13
size: few
J: TRBJ2-7
V: TRBV5-1
DNA: TGCGCCAGCAGCCGGACAGGGGCCTACGAGCAGTACTTC
CDR3: CASSRTGAYEQYF

D: -
length: 14
size: -
J: TRBJ1-3
V: TRBV7-8
DNA: TGTGCCAGCAGCTTAGCGACAGCTGGAAACACCATATATTTT
CDR3: CASSLATAGNTIYF

D: TRBD2
length: 16
size: -
J: TRBJ2-1
V: TRBV7-2
DNA: TGTGCCAGCAGCCTCACCGGGACTAGCGGGATCCATGAGCAGTTCTTC
CDR3: CASSLTGTSGIHEQFF

D: TRBD2
length: 18
size: -
J: TRBJ2-3
V: TRBV19
DNA: TGTGCCAGTAGTTTCAAAGCGGGGGGGGTCACTAGCACAGATACGCAGTATTTT
CDR3: CASSFKAGGVTSTDTQYF

D: -
length: 15
size: -
J: TRBJ1-1
V: TRBV5-4
DNA: TGTGCCAGCAGCCTGGACGGACGGGAAGACACTGAAGCTTTCTTT
CDR3: CASSLDGREDTEAFF

D: TRBD1
length: 16
size: -
J: TRBJ2-7
V: TRBV27
DNA: TGTGCCAGCAGTCCGTCCCCCTACGGGACAGGTTACGAGCAGTACTTC
CDR3: CASSPSPYGTGYEQYF

D: TRBD2
length: 14
size: once
J: TRBJ2-5
V: TRBV29-1
DNA: TGCAGCATGAGGAGGCGGGGGGGCCAAGAGACCCAGTACTTC
CDR3: CSMRRRGGQETQYF

D: TRBD1
length: 15
size: -
J: TRBJ2-7
V: TRBV2
DNA: TGTGCCAGCAGCGGCGAGGGACAGGGGTTGCACGAGCAGTACTTC
CDR3: CASSGEGQGLHEQYF

D: TRBD2
length: 15
size: -
J: TRBJ2-7
V: TRBV5-5
DNA: TGTGCCAGCAGCTTGGCTAGCGGGGGTATCTACGAGCAGTACTTC
CDR3: CASSLASGGIYEQYF

D: TRBD2
length: 15
size: -
J: TRBJ2-1
V: TRBV11-2
DNA: TGTGCCAGCAGCCCGGGGGGGGCCGGATTTCGCGGGCAGTTCTTC
CDR3: CASSPGGAGFRGQFF

D: -
length: 11
size: -
J: TRBJ2-7
V: TRBV11-2
DNA: TGTGCCAGCAGCTCCTTCTACGAGCAGTACTTC
CDR3: CASSSFYEQYF

D: TRBD1
length: 15
size: -
J: TRBJ1-5
V: TRBV10-1
DNA: TGCGCCAGCAGTGAGTCGAGGGACAGGGGTTGGACCCAGCATTTT
CDR3: CASSESRDRGWTQHF

D: TRBD1
length: 15
size: -
J: TRBJ1-2
V: TRBV29-1
DNA: TGCAGCGGTGGCCCAGAGACAGGGGGCGCAGCGGGCTACACCTTC
CDR3: CSGGPETGGAAGYTF

D: -
length: 14
size: -
J: TRBJ2-5
V: TRBV6-6
DNA: TGTGCCAGCAGTTACTCTCGGGGGCAAGAGACCCAGTACTTC
CDR3: CASSYSRGQETQYF

D: TRBD2
length: 15
size: once
J: TRBJ2-1
V: TRBV2
DNA: TGTGCCAGCAGTCGAGCGGGGGGGCCCTTATATGAGCAGTTCTTC
CDR3: CASSRAGGPLYEQFF

D: -
length: 15
size: once
J: TRBJ2-5
V: TRBV19
DNA: TGTGCCAGTAGTATAGAACAGGACCCAAAAGAGACCCAGTACTTC
CDR3: CASSIEQDPKETQYF

D: TRBD1
length: 15
size: few
J: TRBJ2-7
V: TRBV25-1
DNA: TGTGCCAGCAGTGATCCGGGACAGGGTTTCTACGAGCAGTACTTC
CDR3: CASSDPGQGFYEQYF

D: -
length: 14
size: once
J: TRBJ1-1
V: TRBV7-9
DNA: TGTTCCAGCAGCTTAGCGGGGACTCACGCTGAAGCTTTCTTT
CDR3: CSSSLAGTHAEAFF

D: -
length: 14
size: once
J: TRBJ1-2
V: TRBV5-1
DNA: TGCGCCAGCAGCTTACAGGTTACGAACTATGGCTACACCTTC
CDR3: CASSLQVTNYGYTF

D: -
length: 15
size: -
J: TRBJ1-1
V: TRBV6-1
DNA: TGTGCCAGCAGTGAAGGATTAGGGGCGAACACTGAAGCTTTCTTT
CDR3: CASSEGLGANTEAFF

D: TRBD2
length: 15
size: -
J: TRBJ2-7
V: TRBV9
DNA: TGTGCCAGCAGCGTAGTCGGACTAGCGGGGAGCGAGCAGTACTTC
CDR3: CASSVVGLAGSEQYF

D: TRBD1
length: 13
size: -
J: TRBJ1-2
V: TRBV6-6
DNA: TGTGCCAGCATGCGGGACAGGGGATATGGCTACACCTTC
CDR3: CASMRDRGYGYTF

D: -
length: 14
size: -
J: TRBJ2-5
V: TRBV2
DNA: TGTGCCAGCAGTGTTACGGGGTACCAAGAGACCCAGTACTTC
CDR3: CASSVTGYQETQYF

D: -
length: 14
size: -
J: TRBJ1-4
V: TRBV2
DNA: TGTGCCAGCAGCAGGATAGACAGTCGTGAAAAACTGTTTTTT
CDR3: CASSRIDSREKLFF

D: -
length: 15
size: once
J: TRBJ1-5
V: TRBV19
DNA: TGTGCCAGTAGTATAGCCGGGAATGGCAATCAGCCCCAGCATTTT
CDR3: CASSIAGNGNQPQHF

D: -
length: 15
size: few
J: TRBJ1-4
V: TRBV30
DNA: TGTGCCTGGAGGGGTTCGGACATGTCGTATGAAAAACTGTTTTTT
CDR3: CAWRGSDMSYEKLFF

D: -
length: 14
size: -
J: TRBJ1-2
V: TRBV18
DNA: TGTGCCAGCTCACCAGCCCCAGGGGACTATGGCTACACCTTC
CDR3: CASSPAPGDYGYTF

D: TRBD1
length: 17
size: -
J: TRBJ1-3
V: TRBV5-1
DNA: TGCGCCAGCAGCTTGACGACAGGGCTCACCTCTGGAAACACCATATATTTT
CDR3: CASSLTTGLTSGNTIYF

D: TRBD2
length: 14
size: -
J: TRBJ2-7
V: TRBV29-1
DNA: TGCAGCGTTGAAGAACCGGGGGGCTCCTACGAGCAGTACTTC
CDR3: CSVEEPGGSYEQYF

D: -
length: 16
size: -
J: TRBJ2-3
V: TRBV21-1
DNA: TGTGCCAGCAACCAACTAGCGGGGGGACTCACAGATACGCAGTATTTT
CDR3: CASNQLAGGLTDTQYF

D: -
length: 13
size: -
J: TRBJ1-1
V: TRBV5-8
DNA: TGTGCCAGCAGCTTGAGCGGGAGGGCTGAAGCTTTCTTT
CDR3: CASSLSGRAEAFF

D: -
length: 14
size: few
J: TRBJ1-3
V: TRBV2
DNA: TGTGCCAGCAGCGGACAGCTCTCTGGAAACACCATATATTTT
CDR3: CASSGQLSGNTIYF

D: -
length: 16
size: -
J: TRBJ1-2
V: TRBV11-2
DNA: TGTGCCAGCAGACCCCCGGGGGGGTTGAGGGGCTATGGCTACACCTTC
CDR3: CASRPPGGLRGYGYTF

D: -
length: 13
size: -
J: TRBJ2-2
V: TRBV10-2
DNA: TGCGCCAGCAGGACAGCTTACACCGGGGAGCTGTTTTTT
CDR3: CASRTAYTGELFF

D: TRBD2
length: 15
size: -
J: TRBJ2-7
V: TRBV9
DNA: TGTGCCAGCAGCCCGGGGACTAGCGGTAGCTACGAGCAGTACTTC
CDR3: CASSPGTSGSYEQYF

D: TRBD2
length: 16
size: -
J: TRBJ2-3
V: TRBV5-4
DNA: TGTGCCAGCAGCCTATCGGGACTAGCGGGGACAGATACGCAGTATTTT
CDR3: CASSLSGLAGTDTQYF

D: -
length: 12
size: -
J: TRBJ1-2
V: TRBV27
DNA: TGTGCCAGCGGCGGGACTTTCGATGGCTACACCTTC
CDR3: CASGGTFDGYTF

D: TRBD1
length: 14
size: -
J: TRBJ2-2
V: TRBV29-1
DNA: TGCAGCGTTGGAGACAGGGCGAACACCGGGGAGCTGTTTTTT
CDR3: CSVGDRANTGELFF

D: -
length: 15
size: -
J: TRBJ1-2
V: TRBV4-1
DNA: TGCGCCAGCAGCCAAGAAGGGGCCAGTAGCTATGGCTACACCTTC
CDR3: CASSQEGASSYGYTF

D: TRBD1
length: 15
size: -
J: TRBJ1-6
V: TRBV4-1
DNA: TGCGCCAGCAGCCAAGATGGCAGGGGGAATTCACCCCTCCACTTT
CDR3: CASSQDGRGNSPLHF